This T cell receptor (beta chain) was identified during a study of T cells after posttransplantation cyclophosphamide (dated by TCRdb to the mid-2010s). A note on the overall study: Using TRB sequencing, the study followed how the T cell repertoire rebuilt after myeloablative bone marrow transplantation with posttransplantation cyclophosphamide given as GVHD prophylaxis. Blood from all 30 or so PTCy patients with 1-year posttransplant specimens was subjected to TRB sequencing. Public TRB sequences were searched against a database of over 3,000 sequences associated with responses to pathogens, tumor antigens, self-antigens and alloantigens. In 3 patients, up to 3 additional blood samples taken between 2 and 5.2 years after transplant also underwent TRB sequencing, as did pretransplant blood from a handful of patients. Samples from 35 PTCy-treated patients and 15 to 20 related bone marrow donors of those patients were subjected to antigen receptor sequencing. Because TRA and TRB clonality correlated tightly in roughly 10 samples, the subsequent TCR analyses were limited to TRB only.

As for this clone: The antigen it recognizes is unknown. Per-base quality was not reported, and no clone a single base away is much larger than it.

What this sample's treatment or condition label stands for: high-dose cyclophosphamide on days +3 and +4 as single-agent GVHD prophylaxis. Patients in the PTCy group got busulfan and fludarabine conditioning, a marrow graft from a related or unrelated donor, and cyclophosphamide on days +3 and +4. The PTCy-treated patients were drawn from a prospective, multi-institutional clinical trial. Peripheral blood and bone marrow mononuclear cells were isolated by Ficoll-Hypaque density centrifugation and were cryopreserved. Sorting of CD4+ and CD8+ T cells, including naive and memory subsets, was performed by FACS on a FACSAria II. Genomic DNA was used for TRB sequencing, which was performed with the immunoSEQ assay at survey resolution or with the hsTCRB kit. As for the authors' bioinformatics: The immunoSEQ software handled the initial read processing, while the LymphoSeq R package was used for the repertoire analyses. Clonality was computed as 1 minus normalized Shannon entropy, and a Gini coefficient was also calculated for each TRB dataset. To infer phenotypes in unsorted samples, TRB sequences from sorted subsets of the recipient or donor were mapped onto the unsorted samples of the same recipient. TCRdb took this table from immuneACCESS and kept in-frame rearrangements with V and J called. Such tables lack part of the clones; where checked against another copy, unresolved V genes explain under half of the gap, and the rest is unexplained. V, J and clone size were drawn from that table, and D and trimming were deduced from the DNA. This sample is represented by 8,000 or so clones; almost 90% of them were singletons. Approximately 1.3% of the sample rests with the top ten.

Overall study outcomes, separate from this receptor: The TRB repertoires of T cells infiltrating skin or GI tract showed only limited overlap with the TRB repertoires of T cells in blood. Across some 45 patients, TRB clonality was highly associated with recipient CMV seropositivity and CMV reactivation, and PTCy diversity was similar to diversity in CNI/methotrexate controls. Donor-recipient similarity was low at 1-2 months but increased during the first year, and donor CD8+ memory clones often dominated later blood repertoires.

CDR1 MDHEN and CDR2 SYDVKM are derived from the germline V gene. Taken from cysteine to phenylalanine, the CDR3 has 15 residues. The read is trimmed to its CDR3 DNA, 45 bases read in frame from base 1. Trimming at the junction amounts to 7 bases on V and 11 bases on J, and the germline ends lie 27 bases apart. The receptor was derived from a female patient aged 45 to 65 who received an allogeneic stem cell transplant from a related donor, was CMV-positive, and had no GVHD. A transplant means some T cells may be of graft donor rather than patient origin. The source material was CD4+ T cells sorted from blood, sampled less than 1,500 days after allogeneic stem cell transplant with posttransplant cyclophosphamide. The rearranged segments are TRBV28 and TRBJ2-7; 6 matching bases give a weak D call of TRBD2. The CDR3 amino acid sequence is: CASTTSGLPFSGEYF. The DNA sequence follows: TGTGCCAGCACCACCTCGGGACTCCCGTTTTCAGGAGAGTACTTC.